The 21 T cell receptor beta chains reported below all come from one sample, sequenced in a study of T cells in Graves' hyperthyroidism and ophthalmopathy. TCR beta CDR3 region amplification was performed from RNA transcripts. When the TCR CDR3 underwent first-round RT-PCR, the HTBI primer set was used. TCRdb re-called the multiplex PCR reads through MiXCR, storing one row per CDR3 protein. The sample shows roughly 500,000 distinct CDR3 sequences, approximately 25% of them seen only once. Sequencing was carried out using blood. The receptors derive from a woman aged 30 to 39 with Graves' ophthalmopathy.

This clonotype was counted many times. V is TRBV5-1 and J is TRBJ1-1; 7 nucleotides line up with TRBD1. V shed 0 bases, J shed 1 base, and the junction held 9 bases outside the gene matches. Germline CDR1 reads SGHRS; CDR2 reads YFSETQ. The CDR3 spans 17 residues. CDR3 nucleotides: TGCGCCAGCAGCTTGGACCCACAGGGGCGAGCGAACACTGAAGCTTTCTTT. Amino acids: CASSLDPQGRANTEAFF.

This clonotype was picked up many times. The CDR3 nucleotides are TGTGCCAGCAGCCAGACAGGGAGGGGCACTGAAGCTTTCTTT. This translates into CASSQTGRGTEAFF. V gene TRBV6-5 combines with J gene TRBJ1-1; 7 nucleotides align to TRBD1. Germline lookup yields CDR1 MNHEY and CDR2 SVGAGI. The length of the CDR3 is 14 residues. V gave up 6 bases and J gave up 4 bases; unmatched junction bases: 8.

V gene TRBV19 combines with J gene TRBJ2-7, with D perhaps matching TRBD1 or TRBD2 (5 bases each). Germline V gene data show CDR1 as LNHDA and CDR2 as SQIVND (reference sequence). CDR3 size: 15 residues. V was clipped by 6 bases and J by 1 base, with 16 bases between them. The CDR3 sequence: CASRTRDGLSYEQYF. As DNA, the CDR3 is TGTGCCAGTAGGACCCGGGACGGCCTGTCCTACGAGCAGTACTTC.

This clonotype was seen many times. V is TRBV12-3 or TRBV12-4 and J is TRBJ1-5, with 7 bases that match TRBD1. Germline trimming cut 8 bases from V and 2 bases from J; bases unmatched to any gene: 9. CDR3 length: 15 amino acids. The CDR3 bases are TGTGCCAGCGCCCCGGAGCAGGGGGGCAATCAGCCCCAGCATTTT. Protein product: CASAPEQGGNQPQHF.

Only a few counts were recorded for this clonotype. A much larger clonotype is one base distant, so this may be a read error. The chain combines TRBV30 with TRBJ1-1; possibly TRBD1 for D (5 bases). The CDR3 contains 13 residues. Germline loops: CDR1 GTSNPN, CDR2 SVGIG (reference sequence). The CDR3 coding sequence is TGTGCCTGGAACCGGGACTATTACACTGAAGCTTGCTTT. Translating it yields CAWNRDYYTEACF.

In this sample, this clonotype turned up many times. This sequence joins TRBV20-1 and TRBJ2-7, with a possible D match to TRBD2 (6 bases). Trimming took 2 bases from V and 2 from J, leaving 13 bases between them. Germline CDR1 DFQATT, CDR2 SNEGSKA (reference sequence). This CDR3 contains 14 residues. Here the CDR3 reads CSARFGTYPYEQYF. The CDR3, as DNA: TGCAGTGCTAGATTTGGGACTTACCCCTACGAGCAGTACTTC.

Turning to this clonotype: One end of the junction fails to match germline, which may point to a read error. The chain couples TRBV11-2 to TRBJ2-7, with a tentative D call TRBD2 (8 bases). Looked up from germline, CDR1 is SGHAT and CDR2 is FQNNGV. The CDR3 spans 16 residues. The CDR3 sequence is CACSGGQLNLAYEQYF. The CDR3, as DNA: TGTGCCTGCAGCGGGGGACAGCTAAATTTGGCCTACGAGCAGTACTTC. Filled out from reference TRBV11-2 and TRBJ2-7, the complete variable domain reads EAGVAQSPRYKIIEKRQSVAFWCNPISGHATLYWYQQILGQGPKLLIQFQNNGVVDDSQLPKDRFSAERLKGVDSTLKIQPAKLEDSAVYLCACSGGQLNLAYEQYFGPGTRLTVT.

The chain employs TRBV3-1 and TRBJ2-7, with TRBD2 identical over 9 bases. The germline V gene has CDR1 LGHDT and CDR2 YNNKEL (reference sequence). The V segment lost 1 base and the J segment 5 bases; nucleotides outside the gene matches: 6. This CDR3 region has 15 residues. The CDR3 nucleotides are TGTGCCAGCAGCCAAGGACGCTGGACTAGCGACGAGCAGTACTTC. This translates into CASSQGRWTSDEQYF.

This clonotype was seen many times. The genes are TRBV9 and TRBJ2-7, with 9 bases identical to TRBD1. V lost 3 bases and J lost 6; bases outside the gene matches: 13. The CDR3 runs 16 residues. The V gene's germline CDR1 is SGDLS and CDR2 YYNGEE. The CDR3 DNA reads as TGTGCCAGCAGCGGCGACCGGGACAGGGCCCTCGGCGAGCAGTACTTC. Its translation is CASSGDRDRALGEQYF. The full variable domain, its missing parts supplied by reference TRBV9 and TRBJ2-7, is DSGVTQTPKHLITATGQRVTLRCSPRSGDLSVYWYQQSLDQGLQFLIQYYNGEERAKGNILERFSAQQFPDLHSELNLSSLELGDSALYFCASSGDRDRALGEQYFGPGTRLTVT.

This clonotype has at least ten counts. This rearrangement joins TRBV5-5 to TRBJ1-5; a weak D match, TRBD1 (5 bases). Germline V gene lookup returns CDR1 SGHKS and CDR2 YYEKEE (reference sequence). The CDR3 contains 15 residues. V dropped 5 bases and J dropped 4 bases, with 16 bases sitting between them. The CDR3 DNA sequence: TGTGCCAGCAGTCAGGGTACAACAAAGAATCAGCCCCAGCATTTT. Its protein product is CASSQGTTKNQPQHF.

This clonotype has more than one count but fewer than ten. This chain connects TRBV12-5 to TRBJ2-7, with D possibly being TRBD2 (6 bases). The CDR3 runs 14 residues. Germline-derived CDR1 and CDR2 are LGHNT and FRNRAP. V shed 6 bases and J shed 2 bases, with 14 bases lying between them. CDR3 in amino acids: CASGGEVLPYEQYF. The CDR3 DNA reads as TGTGCTAGTGGGGGGGAGGTCCTACCCTACGAGCAGTACTTC.

In its sample, this clonotype was seen many times. The gene calls are TRBV7-2 and TRBJ1-3; 7 nucleotides align to TRBD1. V lost 6 bases, J lost 5 bases, and 4 bases stayed unmatched. This CDR3 spans 13 amino acids. Germline lookup yields CDR1 SGHTA and CDR2 FQGNSA. CDR3 bases: TGTGCCAGCAGGACGGGACAGCGAAACACCATATATTTT. This gives the protein CASRTGQRNTIYF.

The table lists this clonotype with many counts. The chain links TRBV12-3 or TRBV12-4 to TRBJ2-7, with D perhaps matching TRBD1 (6 bases). This CDR3 is 15 amino acids long. V gave up 3 bases and J gave up 2 bases, with 14 bases separating them. CDR3 sequence reads: CASSFKGVGPYEQYF. DNA of the CDR3: TGTGCCAGCAGTTTTAAGGGGGTTGGGCCCTACGAGCAGTACTTC.

This clonotype was counted many times. V usage is TRBV30 and J usage is TRBJ1-1, with no clear D. This CDR3 has 11 residues. Germline lookup yields CDR1 GTSNPN and CDR2 SVGIG (reference sequence). The V gene lost 8 bases and the J gene lost 4 bases, with 11 bases spanning the gap. In DNA form, the CDR3 reads TGTGCCGGATCTCGGGCCACTGAAGCTTTCTTT. As protein: CAGSRATEAFF.

This clonotype was observed many times. This rearrangement joins TRBV6-1 to TRBJ2-7; 10 bases fit TRBD1. The CDR3 consists of 15 residues. The germline V gene encodes CDR1 MNHNS and CDR2 SASEGT. The V and J ends lost 3 bases and 4 bases, in that order; junction bases with no gene match: 6. The CDR3 region has the DNA TGTGCCAGCAGTGAGGAGGGGACAGGGGTGTACGAGCAGTACTTC. Its translation is CASSEEGTGVYEQYF.

The chain links TRBV28 to TRBJ1-2, with D unresolved. Trimming took off 6 bases at V and 8 bases at J, with 19 bases between the two ends. The CDR3 loop spans 14 amino acids. Per the germline V gene, CDR1 is MDHEN and CDR2 is SYDVKM. The CDR3 is CASRLDSRARGYTF. The CDR3 DNA is TGTGCCAGCAGGTTGGACTCACGGGCCCGCGGCTACACCTTC.

The rearrangement joins TRBV20-1 to TRBJ2-3; D unclear. The CDR3 length is 12 residues. The germline CDR1 and CDR2 sequences are DFQATT and SNEGSKA (reference sequence). Trimming cost V 2 bases and J 3 bases, with 6 bases left between them. The CDR3 spells CSARLSTDTQYF. The CDR3 DNA reads TGCAGTGCTAGATTATCTACAGATACGCAGTATTTT.

The chain joins TRBV11-1 to TRBJ2-7, with D possibly matching TRBD2 (6 bases). Germline CDR1 is SGHAT and CDR2 is FQDESV (reference sequence). CDR3 length equals 15 residues. V lost 6 bases to trimming and J lost 2 bases, with 17 bases between them. CDR3 DNA sequence: TGTGCCAGCAGGCGGAGGGACGGCGGGACCTACGAGCAGTACTTC. Amino acid sequence: CASRRRDGGTYEQYF.

The genes are TRBV2 and TRBJ1-2, with 9 bases aligning to TRBD1. V trimming: 7 bases; J trimming: 2 bases; junction bases outside the gene matches: 2. Germline CDR1 and CDR2: SNHLY and FYNNEI. This CDR3 has 13 amino acids. The CDR3 nucleotides read TGTGCCAGCATTACAGGGGGCAACTATGGCTACACCTTC. Its protein is CASITGGNYGYTF.

In the case of this clonotype: One junction end disagrees with the germline gene, perhaps due to a read error. The chain links TRBV12-3 or TRBV12-4 to TRBJ2-2, with TRBD2 as a possible D gene (6 bases). The CDR3 covers 16 residues. As DNA, the CDR3 is TGTGCCAGCAGTTTGGAGGGCCTCGCGAGCACCGGGGGGCTGTTTTTT. Residues: CASSLEGLASTGGLFF.

This clonotype was seen repeatedly, ten times or more. The chain employs TRBV7-3 and TRBJ2-2; tentative D call: TRBD1 (6 bases). Germline loops: CDR1 SGHTA, CDR2 FQGTGA. The CDR3 is made up of 14 amino acids. The V end lost 5 bases, the J end lost 4 bases, and 11 bases lay between the germline ends. CDR3 coding DNA: TGTGCCAGCAGCACGACCAGGGGCACCGGGGAGCTGTTTTTT. Residues: CASSTTRGTGELFF.